The present T cell receptor beta chain was sequenced within a study of regulatory T cells in long-lasting Graves disease. Findings and caveats of the study: Having only a small sample size may have limited accuracy. Analyses excluded thyroid tissue, covering peripheral blood alone.

This clonotype was counted at least ten times. As yet, its antigen is unknown. Construction of TCR beta libraries relied on iRepertoire HTBI primers and on Arm-PCR targeting CDR3 regions. TCRdb itself ran the multiplex PCR reads through MiXCR, one entry per CDR3 protein. The sample yields under 250,000 distinct CDR3 sequences, around 20% seen once. Time point denoted: newly diagnosed GD, antithyroid drugs for less than 3 months. PBMC RNA served as the TCR library source. In this cohort, patients came from an endocrinology department located in Xi'an, China. The TCR comes from a female donor with Graves disease. This specimen consisted of peripheral blood mononuclear cells (PBMCs), obtained at new diagnosis, from a patient treated with antithyroid drugs.

Here the CDR3 reads CASSREGRMETQYF. For the CDR3, the DNA is TGTGCCAGCAGCCGCGAAGGGCGAATGGAGACCCAGTACTTC. V is TRBV11-2 and J is TRBJ2-5; D gene ambiguous. V shed 5 bases and J shed 5 bases, with 15 bases lying between them. The CDR3 spans 14 residues. The germline gives CDR1 SGHAT, CDR2 FQNNGV.